The 26 T cell receptor beta chains below come from one sample, sequenced in a study of blood T cell repertoires in COVID-19. The table came from immunoSEQ multiplex PCR; TCRdb's copy has only in-frame clones and leaves some out. The top ten hold nearly 10% of the sample, which has more than 150,000 clones, roughly 82% seen once. Sequenced sample: peripheral blood. These receptors came from a woman aged 45-65 years with acute or convalescent COVID-19.

This chain connects TRBV6-5 to TRBJ1-5; D call uncertain. V lost 0 bases, J lost 0 bases, and 6 bases lay in between. The CDR3 runs to 15 residues. Germline V gives CDR1 MNHEY, CDR2 SVGAGI. CDR3: CASSYSYRSNQPQHF. The CDR3 DNA reads as TGTGCCAGCAGTTACTCGTATCGTAGCAATCAGCCCCAGCATTTT.

This rearrangement joins TRBV7-8 to TRBJ1-2; 7 positions agree with TRBD1. J gave up 6 bases and V 5 bases, and 15 bases lay outside the gene matches. From germline, CDR1 is SGHVS and CDR2 FQNEAQ. The CDR3 extends over 16 amino acids. DNA of the CDR3: TGTGCCAGCAGCCTAATGAACAGGGGAGGAAGGGATGGCTACACCTTC. It yields the protein CASSLMNRGGRDGYTF.

This chain links TRBV4-3 with TRBJ2-1; the match to TRBD1 covers 9 bases. Unmatched junction bases numbered 15, after V lost 0 bases and J lost 3 bases. This CDR3 spans 20 amino acids. Germline V CDR1 and CDR2: LGHNA, YSLEER. The CDR3 is CASSQDLLGQGVWLYNEQFF. The CDR3 DNA follows: TGCGCCAGCAGCCAAGATCTCTTGGGACAGGGTGTCTGGCTCTACAATGAGCAGTTCTTC.

The rearrangement joins TRBV7-6 to TRBJ1-1, with a possible D match to TRBD1 (5 bases). The CDR3 loop spans 12 amino acids. Germline V gives CDR1 SGHVS, CDR2 FNYEAQ. V dropped 5 bases and J dropped 5 bases, with 9 bases sitting between them. This CDR3 reads CASSTQGTEAFF. CDR3 DNA sequence: TGTGCCAGCAGCACCCAGGGAACTGAAGCTTTCTTT.

This sequence joins TRBV2 and TRBJ1-2, with D unresolved. The germline V and J ends were trimmed by 0 bases and 0 bases, with 5 bases remaining between them. CDR1 is SNHLY, CDR2 FYNNEI, per germline. The CDR3 runs to 14 residues. DNA of the CDR3: TGTGCCAGCAGTGAAGCAGCTGCTAACTATGGCTACACCTTC. Protein: CASSEAAANYGYTF.

Only a few counts were recorded for this clone. Written as DNA, the CDR3 is TGTGCCAGCAGTTTCGGCCGGGACAGGGGATATGGCTACACCTTC. Amino acid sequence: CASSFGRDRGYGYTF. The chain carries TRBV27 and TRBJ1-2, with 10 positions matching TRBD1. Per the germline V gene, CDR1 is MNHEY and CDR2 is SMNVEV (reference sequence). J lost 5 bases, V lost 3 bases, and 6 bases had no gene match. The CDR3 has 15 amino acids.

The chain combines TRBV12-5 with TRBJ2-5; 7 nucleotides agree with TRBD1. Germline trimming cut 4 bases from V and 5 bases from J; bases unmatched to any gene: 1. Germline-derived CDR1 and CDR2 are LGHNT and FRNRAP. The CDR3 is 12 amino acids. CDR3 sequence: CASGSTGETQYF. The CDR3 nucleotides read TGTGCTAGTGGTTCGACAGGGGAGACCCAGTACTTC.

The chain employs TRBV6-1 and TRBJ1-6; D remains ambiguous. Germline loops: CDR1 MNHNS, CDR2 SASEGT. The CDR3 extends over 12 amino acids. Trimming shortened V by 3 bases and J by 8 bases, and 5 bases separated the two germline ends. CDR3 region: CASSDSDSPLHF. CDR3 nucleotides: TGTGCCAGCAGTGACAGCGATTCACCCCTCCACTTT.

The rearrangement joins TRBV7-9 to TRBJ1-5; 7 bases map to TRBD1. Germline loops: CDR1 SEHNR, CDR2 FQNEAQ (reference sequence). Germline trimming cut 5 bases from V and 0 bases from J; bases unmatched to any gene: 10. This CDR3 has 17 residues. DNA for the CDR3: TGTGCCAGCAGCCCAAGGACAGGCTCGGGTAGCAATCAGCCCCAGCATTTT. Translated: CASSPRTGSGSNQPQHF.

This chain connects TRBV27 to TRBJ1-2; weak D call: TRBD1 (5 bases). The CDR3 consists of 18 residues. Trimming pared 5 bases from V and 4 bases from J, leaving 26 bases between. Germline V gene data show CDR1 as MNHEY and CDR2 as SMNVEV (reference sequence). The DNA for the CDR3 is TGTGCCAGCAGTCCGGACATTCAAGTGAGTTTACATTTCTATGGCTACACCTTC. As protein: CASSPDIQVSLHFYGYTF.

This chain uses TRBV30 with TRBJ2-1, with 14 bases lining up with TRBD2. The CDR3 contains 16 residues. The germline V gene has CDR1 GTSNPN and CDR2 SVGIG (reference sequence). V trimming: 2 bases; J trimming: 7 bases; junction bases outside the gene matches: 7. CDR3 sequence: CAWSFGLAGGGNEQFF. CDR3 sequence (DNA): TGTGCCTGGAGTTTTGGACTAGCGGGAGGCGGAAATGAGCAGTTCTTC. The full variable domain, with the rest looked up from reference TRBV30 and TRBJ2-1, is SQTIHQWPATLVQPVGSPLSLECTVEGTSNPNLYWYRQAAGRGLQLLFYSVGIGQISSEVPQNLSASRPQDRQFILSSKKLLLSDSGFYLCAWSFGLAGGGNEQFFGPGTRLTVL.

This sequence joins TRBV5-1 and TRBJ2-5; possible D gene TRBD2, 5 bases. In germline, CDR1 is SGHRS, CDR2 YFSETQ. Trimming pared 6 bases from V and 5 bases from J, leaving 17 bases between. The CDR3 consists of 14 residues. The CDR3 sequence is CASIIIPGGETQYF. CDR3 bases: TGCGCCAGCATCATTATCCCCGGCGGGGAGACCCAGTACTTC.

The rearrangement joins TRBV25-1 to TRBJ2-5, with 8 bases identical to TRBD1. The CDR3 totals 12 residues. V shed 8 bases and J 5 bases; nucleotides not matched to a gene: 4. Germline V gene sequence: CDR1 MGHDK, CDR2 SYGVNS. CDR3 amino acids: CASARGQETQYF. CDR3 sequence (DNA): TGTGCCAGCGCCAGGGGGCAGGAGACCCAGTACTTC.

In its sample, this clone was seen a few times. V usage is TRBV7-3 and J usage is TRBJ2-1, with 7 bases aligning to TRBD2. CDR1 is SGHTA, CDR2 FQGTGA, per germline. V dropped 5 bases and J dropped 0; count of bases not matched to a gene: 10. The CDR3 runs to 17 residues. The DNA for the CDR3 is TGTGCCAGCAGCCCCGGGGAGGGGAGATACTCCTACAATGAGCAGTTCTTC. This sequence encodes CASSPGEGRYSYNEQFF. Variable domain in full (rest from reference TRBV7-3 and TRBJ2-1): GAGVSQTPSNKVTEKGKYVELRCDPISGHTALYWYRQSLGQGPEFLIYFQGTGAADDSGLPNDRFFAVRPEGSVSTLKIQRTERGDSAVYLCASSPGEGRYSYNEQFFGPGTRLTVL.

The genes are TRBV19 and TRBJ1-2, with D possibly TRBD1 on 6 matching bases. Trimming removed 9 bases at V and 2 bases at J, with 16 bases between. CDR3 length: 14 amino acids. Germline V gene data show CDR1 as LNHDA and CDR2 as SQIVND (reference sequence). The CDR3 protein is CASLPGHTNYGYTF. In nucleotides, the CDR3 is TGTGCCAGCCTACCGGGACATACAAACTATGGCTACACCTTC.

The chain is built from TRBV10-1 and TRBJ1-1; D not certain. V dropped 6 bases and J dropped 4 bases, with 12 bases sitting between them. CDR1 is WNHNN, CDR2 SYGVQD, per germline (reference sequence). The CDR3 spans 13 residues. In DNA form, the CDR3 reads TGCGCCAGCAGGCGAGAAAGGAGCACTGAAGCTTTCTTT. It codes for CASRRERSTEAFF.

In this sample, this clone turned up once. The J gene is TRBJ2-3, the V gene TRBV9; a possible D gene is TRBD1 (5 bases). The germline CDR1 and CDR2 sequences are SGDLS and YYNGEE. CDR3 length equals 13 residues. V lost 0 bases, J lost 3 bases, and 5 bases lay in between. This CDR3 reads CASSVAGTDTQYF. The CDR3 coding sequence is TGTGCCAGCAGCGTAGCAGGGACAGATACGCAGTATTTT.

The chain employs TRBV30 and TRBJ2-1; the match to TRBD2 covers 14 bases. V gave up 8 bases and J gave up 6 bases; unmatched junction bases: 3. Per the germline V gene, CDR1 is GTSNPN and CDR2 is SVGIG (reference sequence). This CDR3 has 13 amino acids. The CDR3: CAGTSGSGNEQFF. The CDR3 coding sequence is TGTGCCGGGACTAGCGGGAGTGGCAATGAGCAGTTCTTC.

This clone was counted between two and nine times. This chain links TRBV5-4 with TRBJ1-2; TRBD1 aligns across 10 bases. The CDR3 totals 15 residues. Germline CDR1 is SGHNT and CDR2 is YYREEE (reference sequence). V dropped 4 bases and J dropped 8; count of bases not matched to a gene: 11. CDR3 DNA: TGTGCCAGCAGCCCGGGACAGGGGATTCGAAGGGGCTACACCTTC. This encodes CASSPGQGIRRGYTF.

The chain has TRBV4-2 and TRBJ2-5; 8 nucleotides line up with TRBD1. Germline values: CDR1 LGHNA, CDR2 YNFKEQ. V shed 1 base, J shed 2 bases, and the junction held 6 bases outside the gene matches. There are 16 residues in the CDR3. CDR3 sequence reads: CASSQALQGAQETQYF. DNA for the CDR3: TGTGCCAGCAGCCAAGCTCTCCAGGGGGCTCAAGAGACCCAGTACTTC.

The chain links TRBV6-2 or TRBV6-3 to TRBJ2-7, with 11 nucleotides matching TRBD2. V dropped 0 bases and J dropped 0; count of bases not matched to a gene: 10. CDR3 length: 19 amino acids. The germline V gene has CDR1 MNHEY and CDR2 SVGEGT. As DNA, the CDR3 is TGTGCCAGCAGTTACTCGCGGACTAGCGGGTATTCGAGCTCCTACGAGCAGTACTTC. Residues: CASSYSRTSGYSSSYEQYF.

V is TRBV3-1 (or the pseudogene TRBV3-2) and J is TRBJ2-7, with TRBD2 as a possible D gene (5 bases). The CDR3 has 13 residues. Germline V gene lookup returns CDR1 LGHDT and CDR2 YNNKEL (reference sequence). V lost 7 bases and J 0 bases, leaving 10 bases between the germline ends. The CDR3 is CASTSAGSYEQYF. The CDR3 nucleotides read TGTGCCAGCACCTCGGCGGGCTCCTACGAGCAGTACTTC.

In the case of this clone: Other DNA sequences in the same sample also yield this CDR3. The chain recombines TRBV5-1 with TRBJ1-2; 9 positions match TRBD1. With V trimmed by 0 bases and J by 2 bases, 2 bases remained unmatched. Germline values: CDR1 SGHRS, CDR2 YFSETQ. The CDR3 spans 15 residues. For the CDR3, the DNA is TGCGCCAGCAGCTTGGGGACAGGGGAGAACTATGGCTACACCTTC. This gives the protein CASSLGTGENYGYTF.

The V call is TRBV9, the J call TRBJ1-6; weak D call: TRBD1 (5 bases). Per germline, CDR1 SGDLS and CDR2 YYNGEE. V was trimmed by 7 bases and J by 10 bases, leaving 15 bases between them. This CDR3 is built from 13 residues. For the CDR3, the DNA is TGTGCCAGCGGTGGGGGGGAGCGATCACCCCTCCACTTT. Its translation is CASGGGERSPLHF. Based on the CDR3 plus reference TRBV9 and TRBJ1-6, the full variable domain is DSGVTQTPKHLITATGQRVTLRCSPRSGDLSVYWYQQSLDQGLQFLIQYYNGEERAKGNILERFSAQQFPDLHSELNLSSLELGDSALYFCASGGGERSPLHFGNGTRLTVT.

CDR3 region: CASREWGFSGTDTQYF. The CDR3 nucleotides are TGTGCCAGCAGGGAATGGGGGTTTAGCGGGACCGATACGCAGTATTTT. The genes are TRBV7-2 and TRBJ2-3, with TRBD2 matching over 8 bases. CDR1 SGHTA and CDR2 FQGNSA come from the germline V gene. The V segment lost 6 bases and the J segment 6 bases; nucleotides outside the gene matches: 14. The CDR3 contains 16 residues. Variable domain in full (rest from reference TRBV7-2 and TRBJ2-3): GAGVSQSPSNKVTEKGKDVELRCDPISGHTALYWYRQSLGQGLEFLIYFQGNSAPDKSGLPSDRFSAERTGGSVSTLTIQRTQQEDSAVYLCASREWGFSGTDTQYFGPGTRLTVL.

The genes are TRBV21-1 and TRBJ2-5; the table's D call TRBD1 went unverified against the DNA. TRBV21-1 is termed a pseudogene. This CDR3 contains 16 residues. The CDR3 region has the DNA TGTGCCAGCAGCAAAGTGACCAGGGAACCTCAAGAGACCCAGTACTTC. Translating gives CASSKVTREPQETQYF.